The present entry profiles one T cell receptor beta chain with its context. Living in about two dozen US areas, the participants were between about 18 and 100 years of age. The source of the sample is a study of blood T cell repertoires in COVID-19. Study-level information: Two consecutive negative NP/OP PCR tests, clearance, or resolved symptoms defined Cohort 3 recovery.

Trimming took 6 bases from V and 3 from J, leaving 11 bases between them. This CDR3 region has 13 residues. Per the germline V gene, CDR1 is MNHEY and CDR2 is SMNVEV (reference sequence). Original processing methods: Amplified reference gene primers provided the basis for estimating nucleated cell counts. TCRdb keeps only in-frame clones here, not all; method: immunoSEQ multiplex PCR. The D gene and trimming were derived from the DNA, and the V and J assignments and clone size from that table. The data hold approximately 190,000 clones, with about 88% observed a single time. The V and J genes are TRBV27 and TRBJ1-1, with D maybe TRBD1 (6 bases). The TCR originated in a woman aged 40 to 50 in a cohort exposed to, infected with or recovered from COVID-19 (not recorded which). Specimen: PBMCs or T cells enriched from blood (not recorded which). The CDR3 here is CASRKHRDTEAFF. The DNA of the CDR3 is TGTGCCAGCAGGAAACACAGGGACACTGAAGCTTTCTTT.